One and the same sample provided the 18 T cell receptor beta chains below, sequenced in a study of cytomegalovirus exposure and HLA in healthy donors. Profiled with immunoSEQ multiplex PCR; TCRdb holds only in-frame clones, not every one. The sample holds 150,000 to 200,000 clones, around 80% seen once. The sample was PBMCs. Receptors were obtained from a woman under 40 in good health and CMV-seronegative.

The chain employs TRBV12-5 and TRBJ1-4; D remains unclear. The CDR3 is made up of 17 amino acids. Germline V gene lookup returns CDR1 LGHNT and CDR2 FRNRAP. V was shortened by 1 base and J by 0 bases, with 12 bases between the two germline ends. CDR3 sequence: CASGLGRGGATNEKLFF. The CDR3 nucleotides are TGTGCTAGTGGTTTGGGACGGGGAGGTGCAACTAATGAAAAACTGTTTTTT.

In this sample, this clone turned up once. The chain's CDR3 is CASSLDAGGPWSYNEQFF. CDR3 bases: TGTGCCAGCAGCTTGGATGCGGGGGGGCCGTGGTCCTACAATGAGCAGTTCTTC. This sequence joins TRBV5-4 and TRBJ2-1; TRBD2 agrees at 9 bases. Per the germline V gene, CDR1 is SGHNT and CDR2 is YYREEE (reference sequence). The CDR3 has 18 residues. V lost 0 bases and J lost 1; bases outside the gene matches: 8. The full variable domain, with the rest looked up from reference TRBV5-4 and TRBJ2-1, is ETGVTQSPTHLIKTRGQQVTLRCSSQSGHNTVSWYQQALGQGPQFIFQYYREEENGRGNFPPRFSGLQFPNYSSELNVNALELDDSALYLCASSLDAGGPWSYNEQFFGPGTRLTVL.

The rearrangement links TRBV6-4 to TRBJ2-1, with TRBD1 matching over 10 bases. The CDR3 loop spans 14 amino acids. V was pared by 5 bases and J by 6 bases, with 4 bases of the junction left unmatched. From germline, CDR1 is MRHNA and CDR2 SNTAGT. The CDR3 nucleotides read TGTGCCAGCAGTACAGGACAGGGGGGCAATGAGCAGTTCTTC. Translated: CASSTGQGGNEQFF.

In its sample, this clone was seen once. The chain employs TRBV6-1 and TRBJ1-5; D gene uncertain. Looked up from germline, CDR1 is MNHNS and CDR2 is SASEGT. The V end lost 0 bases, the J end lost 1 base, and 16 bases lay between the germline ends. The CDR3 extends over 18 amino acids. CDR3 region: CASSEARSGDLSNQPQHF. The CDR3 DNA reads as TGTGCCAGCAGTGAAGCGCGTTCCGGGGATTTGAGCAATCAGCCCCAGCATTTT.

This clone was picked up a small number of times. V is TRBV27 and J is TRBJ1-2; the D gene is possibly TRBD1 (5 bases). V lost 6 bases, J lost 4 bases, and 12 bases lay in between. CDR1 and CDR2 (germline): MNHEY, SMNVEV (reference sequence). CDR3 length: 13 amino acids. Here the CDR3 DNA reads TGTGCCAGCAGGTCCCACGACAGCTATGGCTACACCTTC. Amino acids: CASRSHDSYGYTF.

The gene calls are TRBV14 and TRBJ1-2; tentative D call: TRBD1 (5 bases). The CDR3 totals 16 residues. Germline CDR1 is SGHDN and CDR2 is FVKESK. Trimming removed 0 bases at V and 9 bases at J, with 20 bases between. As DNA, the CDR3 is TGTGCCAGCAGCCAAGATGTGGAGGGGATCATTTCCAGCTACACCTTC. Its protein is CASSQDVEGIISSYTF.

V gene TRBV5-6 combines with J gene TRBJ1-1; D remains unclear. The V gene lost 2 bases and the J gene lost 3 bases, with 11 bases spanning the gap. Germline-derived CDR1 and CDR2 are SGHDT and YYEEEE. CDR3 length: 14 amino acids. The CDR3 DNA follows: TGTGCCAGCAGCTTTTTGGGCCAGGACACTGAAGCTTTCTTT. Protein product: CASSFLGQDTEAFF. Variable domain in full (rest from reference TRBV5-6 and TRBJ1-1): DAGVTQSPTHLIKTRGQQVTLRCSPKSGHDTVSWYQQALGQGPQFIFQYYEEEERQRGNFPDRFSGHQFPNYSSELNVNALLLGDSALYLCASSFLGQDTEAFFGQGTRLTVV.

The chain carries TRBV5-1 and TRBJ2-5; D unresolved. This CDR3 region has 13 residues. Per the germline V gene, CDR1 is SGHRS and CDR2 is YFSETQ. Trimming cost V 3 bases and J 3 bases, with 9 bases left between them. This CDR3 reads CASSSNRKETQYF. As DNA, the CDR3 is TGCGCCAGCAGCTCCAACAGAAAAGAGACCCAGTACTTC.

The V call is TRBV19, the J call TRBJ1-2; 9 bases agree with TRBD1. CDR3 length: 16 amino acids. CDR1 and CDR2 (germline): LNHDA, SQIVND (reference sequence). Trimming cost V 0 bases and J 6 bases; bases outside gene matches: 8. CDR3 DNA sequence: TGTGCCAGTAGTATAGATCGTAACAGGGGGCGGAATGGCTACACCTTC. This encodes CASSIDRNRGRNGYTF.

The chain employs TRBV19 and TRBJ2-7; a possible D gene is TRBD1 (6 bases). CDR1 is LNHDA and CDR2 is SQIVND in the germline V gene (reference sequence). The CDR3 runs to 15 residues. V was clipped by 5 bases and J by 2 bases, with 16 bases between them. CDR3 loop: CASSDRNRAAYEQYF. DNA for the CDR3: TGTGCCAGTAGTGACAGAAACAGGGCTGCCTACGAGCAGTACTTC. Supplemented by reference TRBV19 and TRBJ2-7, the full variable domain reads DGGITQSPKYLFRKEGQNVTLSCEQNLNHDAMYWYRQDPGQGLRLIYYSQIVNDFQKGDIAEGYSVSREKKESFPLTVTSAQKNPTAFYLCASSDRNRAAYEQYFGPGTRLTVT.

The chain uses TRBV5-4 and TRBJ1-4, with 7 bases that match TRBD1. With V trimmed by 4 bases and J by 7 bases, 16 bases remained unmatched. Germline-derived CDR1 and CDR2 are SGHNT and YYREEE (reference sequence). The CDR3 is 17 amino acids. CDR3 region: CASSLRQGTLSGEKLFF. CDR3 in DNA: TGTGCCAGCAGCCTTCGACAGGGAACATTGTCCGGTGAAAAACTGTTTTTT. The entire variable domain, with the rest obtained from reference TRBV5-4 and TRBJ1-4, is as follows: ETGVTQSPTHLIKTRGQQVTLRCSSQSGHNTVSWYQQALGQGPQFIFQYYREEENGRGNFPPRFSGLQFPNYSSELNVNALELDDSALYLCASSLRQGTLSGEKLFFGSGTQLSVL.

The genes are TRBV27 and TRBJ1-1, with D possibly TRBD1 on 5 matching bases. V was clipped by 6 bases and J by 1 base, with 15 bases between them. In germline, CDR1 is MNHEY, CDR2 SMNVEV (reference sequence). The CDR3 runs to 15 residues. The CDR3 spells CASRGAGDPNTEAFF. CDR3 bases: TGTGCCAGCAGAGGGGCTGGAGACCCGAACACTGAAGCTTTCTTT.

The chain links TRBV6-4 to TRBJ1-2, with D possibly TRBD1 on 5 matching bases. Trimming shortened V by 4 bases and J by 6 bases, and 12 bases separated the two germline ends. This CDR3 has 13 residues. The germline V gene has CDR1 MRHNA and CDR2 SNTAGT. CDR3 protein: CASSVAGTHGYTF. The CDR3 DNA sequence: TGTGCCAGCAGTGTGGCAGGGACTCATGGCTACACCTTC.

The chain uses TRBV30 and TRBJ2-7; 7 bases map to TRBD1. The germline CDR1 and CDR2 sequences are GTSNPN and SVGIG (reference sequence). The CDR3 length is 13 residues. J was trimmed by 2 bases and V by 5 bases; bases with no gene match: 6. The CDR3: CAWGRDSTYEQYF. DNA for the CDR3: TGTGCCTGGGGCCGGGACAGCACCTACGAGCAGTACTTC.

The chain is built from TRBV18 and TRBJ1-2, with a weak D call TRBD1 (5 bases). The V gene lost 6 bases and the J gene lost 5 bases, with 16 bases spanning the gap. The germline gives CDR1 KGHSH, CDR2 LQKENI. The CDR3 runs 14 residues. CDR3: CASSQQEYAYGYTF. The CDR3 DNA follows: TGTGCCAGCTCGCAACAGGAATACGCGTATGGCTACACCTTC.

This clone was counted a single time. The gene calls are TRBV13 and TRBJ1-2; 11 bases line up with TRBD1. This CDR3 region has 14 residues. CDR1 is PRHDT, CDR2 FYEKMQ, per germline (reference sequence). V shed 5 bases, J shed 6 bases, and the junction held 5 bases outside the gene matches. The CDR3 protein is CASSTGQGVDGYTF. CDR3 nucleotides: TGTGCCAGCAGCACGGGACAGGGGGTCGATGGCTACACCTTC.

The chain carries TRBV7-9 and TRBJ1-2; 7 bases align to TRBD1. CDR1 and CDR2 from the germline V gene are SEHNR and FQNEAQ (reference sequence). The CDR3 sequence is 15 residues long. J was trimmed by 6 bases and V by 5 bases; bases with no gene match: 12. The CDR3 loop is CASSIWIGGEDGYTF. The CDR3 bases are TGTGCCAGCAGCATCTGGATAGGGGGCGAGGATGGCTACACCTTC.

The chain recombines TRBV28 with TRBJ2-4; D not resolved. CDR3 length equals 13 residues. Trimming pared 8 bases from V and 0 bases from J, leaving 8 bases between. Per germline, CDR1 MDHEN and CDR2 SYDVKM. The chain's CDR3 is CASSVLAKNIQYF. In DNA, the CDR3 is TGTGCCAGCTCGGTGTTAGCCAAAAACATTCAGTACTTC.